The rows below give T cell receptor beta chains drawn from one sample of a study of T cell changes during pregnancy in multiple sclerosis. Sequenced by immunoSEQ multiplex PCR; TCRdb stores in-frame clones only, minus some. This table holds almost 40,000 clones, more than 75% found once. The sample was CD4+ T cells from peripheral blood mononuclear cells, taken in the second trimester of pregnancy. These receptors were collected from a female donor in good health, enrolled as a control in a pregnancy study. The CDR3 runs from the conserved cysteine through the conserved F or W. D genes are given only for firm matches. Not all rows give a size; the values are once, few, many and, for expanded clones, a class.

-	TRBV7-9	15	TRBJ2-3	-	TGTGCCAGCAGCCCAACGAGCGCTAGCACAGATACGCAGTATTTT	CASSPTSASTDTQYF
TRBD2	TRBV10-3	14	TRBJ2-3	-	TGTGCCATCAGTGCGACTAGCCGGGGAGATACGCAGTATTTT	CAISATSRGDTQYF
-	TRBV15	16	TRBJ2-2	-	TGTGCCACCAGCCGCCCTACAGGGATGGGGACCGGGGAGCTGTTTTTT	CATSRPTGMGTGELFF
TRBD2	TRBV7-6	15	TRBJ2-1	-	TGTGCCAGCAGCCGGGGACTAGCGGGAAAGGATGAGCAGTTCTTC	CASSRGLAGKDEQFF
-	TRBV12-2	17	TRBJ2-4	-	TGTGCAAGTCGCTTAGGGTTCCGAGACAGGGTGCTAGGGCTTCAGTACTTC	CASRLGFRDRVLGLQYF
TRBD1	TRBV18	20	TRBJ1-2	few	TGTGCCAGCTCACCCCGTGGTAGTACGGCAGGGGGCGATTTTAACTATGGCTACACCTTC	CASSPRGSTAGGDFNYGYTF
-	TRBV5-6	11	TRBJ2-1	-	TGTGCCAGCAGCCTGGGACAAGGGGAGTTCTTC	CASSLGQGEFF
TRBD1	TRBV14	14	TRBJ1-1	-	TGTGCCAGCAGCCAGGGGACAGTAAGGGGGGTCGCTTTCTTT	CASSQGTVRGVAFF
-	TRBV29-1	10	TRBJ2-1	-	TGCAGCGTTGAGGAGGGTGAGCAGTTCTTC	CSVEEGEQFF
TRBD2	TRBV7-2	19	TRBJ2-6	-	TGTGCCAGCAGCTTCCGAACGGGACTAGCGGGGTCTGGGGCCAACGTCCTGACTTTC	CASSFRTGLAGSGANVLTF
-	TRBV18	14	TRBJ1-6	once	TGTGCCAGCTCACCCTCAGGTCTGAATTCACCCCTCCACTTT	CASSPSGLNSPLHF
-	TRBV7-2	15	TRBJ2-2	-	TGTGCCAGCAGCTTAGGGCAGGGTGCCACCGGGGAGCTGTTTTTT	CASSLGQGATGELFF
TRBD2	TRBV28	14	TRBJ2-5	-	TGTGCCAGCAGTTTAAGCTATAGCGGGGAGACCCAGTACTTC	CASSLSYSGETQYF
-	TRBV29-1	14	TRBJ1-2	-	TGCAGCGTTGATTTGAGTCAGGGGCTAGACGGCTACACCTTC	CSVDLSQGLDGYTF
-	TRBV7-3	11	TRBJ1-3	-	TGTGCCAGCAGCTCGGGAAACACCATATATTTT	CASSSGNTIYF
-	TRBV7-9	15	TRBJ1-2	-	TGTGCCAGCAGCTTACTAACCCCTTTAAACTATGGCTACACCTTC	CASSLLTPLNYGYTF
TRBD1	TRBV6-6	13	TRBJ1-2	-	TGTGCCAGCAGTCGGGACAGGACCGGTGGCTACACCTTC	CASSRDRTGGYTF
-	TRBV27	14	TRBJ1-1	-	TGTGCCAGCAGTTTATACAGTGAGAACACTGAAGCTTTCTTT	CASSLYSENTEAFF
-	TRBV7-6	14	TRBJ2-3	-	TGTGCCAGCAGCTCCCAGGTTCTTCCAGATACGCAGTATTTT	CASSSQVLPDTQYF
-	TRBV5-6	11	TRBJ1-2	-	TGTGCCAGCAGCTCAGACTATGGCTACACCTTC	CASSSDYGYTF
TRBD2	TRBV28	17	TRBJ2-3	-	TGTGCCAGCAGTTCGCCCCTGGGACTAGCGGACACAGATACGCAGTATTTT	CASSSPLGLADTDTQYF
-	TRBV2	14	TRBJ2-7	-	TGTGCCAGCACCCTTGGACAGTTCGCCTACGAGCAGTACTTC	CASTLGQFAYEQYF
-	TRBV15	15	TRBJ2-2	-	TGTGCCACCAGCAGAGAACCAGGGGAAGGCGGGGAGCTGTTTTTT	CATSREPGEGGELFF
TRBD1	TRBV2	14	TRBJ2-7	-	TGTGCCAGCAGACGGAGGGACAGGGGTTACGAGCAGTACTTC	CASRRRDRGYEQYF
-	TRBV6-1	13	TRBJ1-1	-	TGTGCCAGCGGCCTGCGCGGGAACACTGAAGCTTTCTTT	CASGLRGNTEAFF
TRBD1	TRBV5-8	14	TRBJ2-3	-	TGTGCCAGCAGCTGGGGACAGGCGGCAGATACGCAGTATTTT	CASSWGQAADTQYF
TRBD1	TRBV4-1	15	TRBJ1-6	-	TGCGCCAGCAGTGCCCCAGGGGGCGAGCATTCACCCCTCCACTTT	CASSAPGGEHSPLHF
-	TRBV4-1	14	TRBJ2-7	-	TGCGCCAGCAGTTATAACAGGGCCACGGGGGAGCAGTACTTC	CASSYNRATGEQYF
-	TRBV6-6	14	TRBJ2-3	-	TGTGCCAGCAGTTCCCGGGACACCACAGATACGCAGTATTTT	CASSSRDTTDTQYF
-	TRBV18	17	TRBJ1-3	-	TGTGCCAGCTCACCACCCTTCCCAGGGATCTCTGGAAACACCATATATTTT	CASSPPFPGISGNTIYF
TRBD1	TRBV18	16	TRBJ2-2	-	TGTGCCAGCTCACCACTCCGGGACAGGAGAACCGGGGAGCTGTTTTTT	CASSPLRDRRTGELFF
-	TRBV9	19	TRBJ1-3	-	TGTGCCAGCAGCGTAGCGGACCCAGCAGGGTCTCTCTTGGGAAACACCATATATTTT	CASSVADPAGSLLGNTIYF
-	TRBV7-9	15	TRBJ2-5	medium-sized	TGTGCCAGCAGCTTAAGTGGAGGCAACCAAGAGACCCAGTACTTC	CASSLSGGNQETQYF
-	TRBV6-1	14	TRBJ1-1	once	TGTGCCAGCAGGCTTGACAGGACCAACACTGAAGCTTTCTTT	CASRLDRTNTEAFF
-	TRBV19	15	TRBJ2-6	-	TGTGCCAGTAGTATCCGTCCCTCTGGGGCCAACGTCCTGACTTTC	CASSIRPSGANVLTF